This T cell receptor (beta chain) was recorded in a study of T cell responses to AZD1222 COVID-19 vaccine (dated by TCRdb to the early 2020s). Broadly, across the study: A total of approximately 230 trial participants underwent TCR sequencing, of whom about 210 received two doses of AZD1222 and 26 received two doses of the MenACWY control vaccine. Trial participants were enrolled by age into subgroups of 18-55, 56-69 and 70-plus years, and roughly 150, 30 and 60 TCR-sequenced participants, respectively, were included in these subgroups.

The time point label of this sample denotes: about 28 days (+/-7) after the second vaccine dose. The treatment or condition label of this sample denotes: meningococcal conjugate vaccine given as trial control. The vaccinee samples were drawn from two UK trials, COV001 and COV002, one of which was a single-blind randomized controlled phase 2/3 trial testing AZD1222 (ChAdOx1 nCoV-19) in healthy adults. For TCRbeta chain sequencing, PBMC samples from trial participants were taken at day 0 and at day 28 after the second dose. To note about this clone: Its recognized antigen is unknown. Base qualities are not at hand, and no much larger clone is one base apart.

On the study overall, not on this receptor specifically: Vaccine-associated CD4 TCRs spanned the whole spike protein, with dominant responses in regions 160-218 and 743-854. Participants were mostly white British, with more females than males. The authors suggested clonal diversity may have been underestimated. Nearly half of unique spike-specific TCRs reportedly recognized epitopes outside regions mutated in the B.1.351 and B.1.1.7 variants. The 56-69-year group was small, and its depth increase did not reach significance, likely because of low power. A significant rise in spike-specific TCR breadth and depth was observed after two AZD1222 doses relative to day 0 and relative to MenACWY recipients. Conclusions about previously exposed vaccinees were limited because only 6 or 7 AZD1222 recipients were SARS-CoV-2 seropositive at baseline. Because no samples from the day 14 peak response were available, repertoires could be characterized only after the peak T cell response.

For CDR1 and CDR2, the germline V gene lists MNHEY and SVGEGT. The trim is 6 bases for V and 14 bases for J, with a gap of 21 bases between the germline ends. Including cysteine and phenylalanine, the CDR3 has 13 amino acids. The entry retains the CDR3 DNA only, 39 bases that are in frame from base 1. The CDR3 regions of human TCRbeta chains were analyzed by immunosequencing. In the authors' own workflow: TCRs in the repertoires were matched against a reference library of SARS-CoV-2-specific TCRs that had been generated with the MIRA antigen-specificity platform. Breadth meant the fraction of unique TCRs that were SARS-CoV-2-associated, whereas depth meant the fraction of total T cells that were SARS-CoV-2-associated. Each spike-specific TCR was assigned to its reactive spike region and to a CD4 or CD8 class using the MIRA data. Log10-transformed breadth and depth values were compared by one-way ANOVA with Sidak's multiple comparisons tests. TCRdb retrieved this table from immuneACCESS and kept in-frame rearrangements only. Not all clones are present; in checked studies, unresolved V genes account for under half, and no reason is known for the remainder. V and J calls and clone size are copied from that table; D and trimming were computed from the DNA. The table for this sample lists over 130,000 clones; roughly 89% of them were counted only once. In total, the top ten clones hold around 8% of the sample.

Source: peripheral blood, taken 28 days after the second dose of the MenACWY control vaccine. The source of this sequence is an adult who received the MenACWY meningococcal vaccine as a control. The receptor chain draws on TRBV6-2 or TRBV6-3 and TRBJ2-3; the D gene cannot be resolved reliably. The CDR3 reads CASSRGSAQRPYF. DNA sequence: TGTGCCAGCAGCCGCGGATCCGCACAAAGGCCGTATTTT.